The present TCR beta chain was sequenced within a study of Graves' ophthalmopathy and Graves' hyperthyroidism. Clinical symptoms, serum thyroxine, TRAb, thyroid ultrasound and orbital computed tomography determined diagnosis. The PBMCs originated from over 9 ml of fresh peripheral blood. As the template, RNA transcripts were used to amplify TCR beta CDR3 regions. RT-PCR with HTBI primers came first, then second-round multiplex PCR. One entry per CDR3 protein results from TCRdb running MiXCR on the multiplex PCR reads. Of roughly 480,000 distinct CDR3 sequences listed, 13% to 15% are singletons. This clonotype has a count of ten or more. V gave up 5 bases and J gave up 6 bases, with 17 bases separating them. The CDR3 length is 15 residues. CDR1 and CDR2 from the germline V gene are SGHDN and FVKESK.

The specimen was blood. J is TRBJ1-5 and V is TRBV14; TRBD1 is a possible D gene (5 bases). This TCR came from a woman younger than 45 with Graves' ophthalmopathy. CDR3 loop: CASSVVDSVSQPQHF. The CDR3 nucleotides are TGTGCCAGCAGCGTGGTTGACAGCGTGAGTCAGCCCCAGCATTTT.